Listed below are T cell receptor beta chains from one sample, sequenced in a study of T cells in Graves' hyperthyroidism and ophthalmopathy. A single record per CDR3 protein comes from TCRdb applying MiXCR to the multiplex PCR reads. The sample lists around 610,000 distinct CDR3 sequences; 14% to 15% were seen once. The sample comprised blood. These receptors were obtained from a woman aged 40 to 55 with Graves' ophthalmopathy. Both conserved end residues are part of each CDR3. A D gene is named only where the DNA matches it firmly. Not all rows give a size; the values are once, few, many and, for expanded clones, a class.

.	.	TRBV30	TRBJ1-1	TGTGCCTGGAGTGCCCAGGGGTATAACACTGAAGCTTTCTTT	CAWSAQGYNTEAFF
.	TRBD2	TRBV6-2/TRBV6-3	TRBJ2-4	TGTGCCAGCAGTAGTACTAGCGGGGGGGTAGCCAAAAACATTCAGTACTTC	CASSSTSGGVAKNIQYF
.	.	TRBV7-2	TRBJ2-5	TGTGCCAGCAGCTCGTCCTATTTTGAGACCCAGTACTTC	CASSSSYFETQYF
.	.	TRBV19	TRBJ2-7	TGTGCCAGTAGTACTTCGGCAGGGACCTACGAGCAGTACTTC	CASSTSAGTYEQYF
.	TRBD1	TRBV28	TRBJ2-2	TGTGCCAGCAGTTTAACAGGGGTAGCCGGGGAGCTGTTTTTT	CASSLTGVAGELFF
.	TRBD1	TRBV6-1	TRBJ1-5	TGTGCCAGCATGAGGGGGACAGGGTTTCAGCCCCAGCATTTT	CASMRGTGFQPQHF
many	TRBD1	TRBV4-3	TRBJ1-2	TGCGCCAGCAGCCAAGCCTTCAGGGGGCGAGATGGCTACACCTTC	CASSQAFRGRDGYTF
many	TRBD1	TRBV7-3	TRBJ2-5	TGTGCCAGCAGCTCCACCGGGACAGCCGGCGAGACCCAGTACTTC	CASSSTGTAGETQYF
many	.	TRBV7-2	TRBJ1-1	TGTGCCAGCAGCTCGGGACACCCGAACACTGAAGCTTTCTTT	CASSSGHPNTEAFF
.	.	TRBV5-1	TRBJ2-5	TGCGCCAGCAGCTTCACGGGGCGACTAGGATTCGACGGGGACTTC	CASSFTGRLGFDGDF
many	TRBD1	TRBV12-3/TRBV12-4	TRBJ1-1	TGTGCCAGCAGTTTCCCTCTCAGGGGGCGCAACACTGAAGCTTTCTTT	CASSFPLRGRNTEAFF
many	TRBD1	TRBV11-3	TRBJ2-3	TGTGCCAGCAGCCCCCCGGGACAGGGGGCAGATACGCAGTATTTT	CASSPPGQGADTQYF
few	.	TRBV7-9	TRBJ2-7	TGTGCCAGCAGCTTTTATACGGGGACCTACGAGCAGTACTTC	CASSFYTGTYEQYF
many	.	TRBV12-3/TRBV12-4	TRBJ2-7	TGTGCCAGCAGTTTAAGTCTCAGAGGGTACGAGCAGTACTTC	CASSLSLRGYEQYF
many	TRBD1	TRBV11-1	TRBJ2-2	TGTGCCAGCAGCATACGGACAGGGGTGGGGCAGGAGCTGTTTTTT	CASSIRTGVGQELFF
few	.	TRBV12-3/TRBV12-4	TRBJ2-5	TGTGCCAGCAGTTTGCAGCGACCTCCAGGAGCCCAGTACTTC	CASSLQRPPGAQYF
many	TRBD1	TRBV7-2	TRBJ2-5	TGTGCCAGCAGCCTCCAACCGACAGGGGGCAGAGAGACCCAGTACTTC	CASSLQPTGGRETQYF
many	TRBD2	TRBV28	TRBJ2-6	TGTGCCAGCAGTTCCCCTCTAGCGGGAGGGACCAGGGGATCTGGGGCCAACGTCCTGACTTTC	CASSSPLAGGTRGSGANVLTF
.	.	TRBV20-1	TRBJ2-7	TGCAGTGCTAGAGATCCCCTTGGTCAGCGGGACACCTACGAGCAGTACTTC	CSARDPLGQRDTYEQYF
many	TRBD2	TRBV20-1	TRBJ2-7	TGCAGTGCTAGTGATTCGACTAGCGGCGATTACGAGCAGTACTTC	CSASDSTSGDYEQYF
few	TRBD1	TRBV4-1	TRBJ2-7	TGCGCCAGCAGCCAAGAAGCAAGAAGTGGGGGACAGGCTACCTACGAGCAGTACTTC	CASSQEARSGGQATYEQYF
few	.	TRBV24-1	TRBJ2-1	TGTGCCACCAGTGACCCTCCAGGCCGTGGGAATGAGCAGTTCTTC	CATSDPPGRGNEQFF
many	.	TRBV6-5	TRBJ1-1	TGTGCCAGCAGGTGGGATAATTTGAACACTGAAGCTTTCTTT	CASRWDNLNTEAFF
many	.	TRBV7-2	TRBJ1-1	TGTGCCAGCCTCGTGCAACCGGTGGGGGAAGCTTTCTTT	CASLVQPVGEAFF
many	TRBD2	TRBV2	TRBJ2-7	TGTGCCGGCAGACTAGCGGGAGTAATCCACGAGCAGTACTTC	CAGRLAGVIHEQYF
.	TRBD2	TRBV19	TRBJ2-7	TGTGCCAGTAGTGTCTCTAGCGGGCCTACCTACGAGCAGTACTTC	CASSVSSGPTYEQYF
many	TRBD2	TRBV19	TRBJ2-5	TGTGCCAGTAGTACCCCGGGACTAGCCCAAGAGACCCAGTACTTC	CASSTPGLAQETQYF
few	.	TRBV18	TRBJ1-6	TGTGCCAGCTCACCAGGGGATTCACCCCTCCACTTT	CASSPGDSPLHF
.	.	TRBV5-5	TRBJ2-2	TGTGCCAGCAGCTTATCGCAGGGGCGAGGTACCGGGGAGCTGTTTTTT	CASSLSQGRGTGELFF
few	TRBD1	TRBV4-1	TRBJ1-1	TGCGCCAGCAGCCTCCACGGACAGGGGAACGCTGAAGCTTTCTTT	CASSLHGQGNAEAFF
.	TRBD2	TRBV12-3/TRBV12-4	TRBJ2-7	TGTGCCAGCGGACTAGCGAACTACGAGCAGTACTTC	CASGLANYEQYF
many	TRBD1	TRBV28	TRBJ1-1	TGTGCCAGCAGTTTACCAGGGGGCATGAACACTGAAGCTTTCTTT	CASSLPGGMNTEAFF
many	TRBD2	TRBV30	TRBJ2-7	TGTGCCTGGAGGGGACTAGCGGGAGAATCGGACGAGCAGTACTTC	CAWRGLAGESDEQYF
many	TRBD1	TRBV19	TRBJ2-5	TGTGCCAGTAGTATAAAAGGGACAGGACAAGAGACCCAGTACTTC	CASSIKGTGQETQYF
.	.	TRBV11-2	TRBJ1-1	TGTGCCAGCAGTCGGGGGGAGGGGGAGAACACTGAAGCTTTCTTT	CASSRGEGENTEAFF
many	TRBD1	TRBV7-6	TRBJ1-1	TGTGCCAGCAGCTTCGGACAGGGGGCGAGCGAAGCTTTCTTT	CASSFGQGASEAFF
few	TRBD2	TRBV19	TRBJ2-3	TGTGCCAGTAGTATATCGGCTAGCGGGAGCACAGATACGCAGTATTTT	CASSISASGSTDTQYF
.	.	TRBV9	TRBJ2-7	TGTGCCAGCAGCCCCCCGGGTAACAGCGCCTACGAGCAGTACTTC	CASSPPGNSAYEQYF
.	TRBD1	TRBV2	TRBJ1-5	TGTGCCAGCAGCGACCGGGACAGGGGGCAGCCCCAGCATTTT	CASSDRDRGQPQHF
many	TRBD1	TRBV28	TRBJ1-1	TGTGCCAGCAGTAAGCCGGGACAGCAGAACACTGAAGCTTTCTTT	CASSKPGQQNTEAFF
many	.	TRBV28	TRBJ2-7	TGTGCCAGCAGTACTCTACTCCGGGACACCGCCTACGAGCAGTACTTC	CASSTLLRDTAYEQYF
many	TRBD1	TRBV12-3/TRBV12-4	TRBJ1-5	TGTGCCAGCAGCCGCACCGGACAGGGAGTTAGCAATCAGCCCCAGCATTTT	CASSRTGQGVSNQPQHF
many	.	TRBV25-1	TRBJ2-2	TGTGCCAGCAGTGGGTATAATAGCGTTGAGTACACCGGGGAGCTGTTTTTT	CASSGYNSVEYTGELFF
few	.	TRBV6-2/TRBV6-3	TRBJ1-1	TGTGCCAGCAGTTACTCGTCGGGTTCTCGGGCTGAAGCTTTCTTT	CASSYSSGSRAEAFF
many	.	TRBV12-3/TRBV12-4	TRBJ1-1	TGTGCCAGCAGTTTAGCGCACGGAGACACTGAAGCTTTCTTT	CASSLAHGDTEAFF
few	.	TRBV2	TRBJ2-4	TGTGCCAGCATAACTGCCAAAAACATTCAGTACTTC	CASITAKNIQYF